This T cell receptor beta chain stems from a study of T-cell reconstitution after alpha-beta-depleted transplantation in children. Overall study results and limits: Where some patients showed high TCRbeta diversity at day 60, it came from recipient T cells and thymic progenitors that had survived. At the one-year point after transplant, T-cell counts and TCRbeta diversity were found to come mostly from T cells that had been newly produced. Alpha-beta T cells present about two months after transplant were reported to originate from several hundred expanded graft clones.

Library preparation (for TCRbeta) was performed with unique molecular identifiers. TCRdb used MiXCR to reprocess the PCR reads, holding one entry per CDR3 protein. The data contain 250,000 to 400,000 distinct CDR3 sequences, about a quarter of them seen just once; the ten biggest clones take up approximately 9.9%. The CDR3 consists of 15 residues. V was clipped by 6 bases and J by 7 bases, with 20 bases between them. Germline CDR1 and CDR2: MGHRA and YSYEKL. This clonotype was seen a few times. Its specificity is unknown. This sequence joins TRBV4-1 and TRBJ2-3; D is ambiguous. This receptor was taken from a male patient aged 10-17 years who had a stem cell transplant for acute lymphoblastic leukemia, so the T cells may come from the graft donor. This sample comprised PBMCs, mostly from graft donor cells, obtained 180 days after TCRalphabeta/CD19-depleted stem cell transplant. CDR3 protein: CASSLSGSPLNTQYF. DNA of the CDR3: TGCGCCAGCAGTCTTTCCGGGTCCCCTCTAAATACGCAGTATTTT.